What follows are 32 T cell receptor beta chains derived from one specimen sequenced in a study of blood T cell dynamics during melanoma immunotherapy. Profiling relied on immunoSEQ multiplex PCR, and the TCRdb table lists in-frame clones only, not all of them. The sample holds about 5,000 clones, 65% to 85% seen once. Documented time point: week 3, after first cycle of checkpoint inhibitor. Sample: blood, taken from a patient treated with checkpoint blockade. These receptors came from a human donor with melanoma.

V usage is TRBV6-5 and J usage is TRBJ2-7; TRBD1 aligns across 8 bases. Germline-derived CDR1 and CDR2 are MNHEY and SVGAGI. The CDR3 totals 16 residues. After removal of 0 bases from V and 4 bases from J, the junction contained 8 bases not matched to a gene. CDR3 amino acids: CASSYSKTGVAYEQYF. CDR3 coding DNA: TGTGCCAGCAGTTACTCAAAGACAGGGGTGGCGTACGAGCAGTACTTC.

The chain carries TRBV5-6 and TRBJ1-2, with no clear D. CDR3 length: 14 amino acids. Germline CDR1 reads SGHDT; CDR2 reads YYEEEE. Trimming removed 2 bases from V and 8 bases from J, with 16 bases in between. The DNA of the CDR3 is TGTGCCAGCAGCTTACAAACCGAACGTATCGGCTACACCTTC. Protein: CASSLQTERIGYTF.

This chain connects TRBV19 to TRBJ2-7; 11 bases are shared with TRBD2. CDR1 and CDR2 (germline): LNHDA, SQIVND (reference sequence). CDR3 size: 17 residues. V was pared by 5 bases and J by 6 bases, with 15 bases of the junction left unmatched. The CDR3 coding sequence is TGTGCCAGTAGTGACCCAGACACTAGCGGGAGCCCGCTCGAGCAGTACTTC. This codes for CASSDPDTSGSPLEQYF. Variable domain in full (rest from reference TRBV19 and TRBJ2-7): DGGITQSPKYLFRKEGQNVTLSCEQNLNHDAMYWYRQDPGQGLRLIYYSQIVNDFQKGDIAEGYSVSREKKESFPLTVTSAQKNPTAFYLCASSDPDTSGSPLEQYFGPGTRLTVT.

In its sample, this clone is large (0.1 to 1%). CDR3 nucleotides: TGTGCCAGCAGTGTGGGGGCGGCCACTGAAGCTTTCTTT. This encodes CASSVGAATEAFF. The chain combines TRBV25-1 with TRBJ1-1; D is perhaps TRBD1 (6 bases). The V gene's germline CDR1 is MGHDK and CDR2 SYGVNS. V lost 4 bases and J 4 bases, leaving 10 bases between the germline ends. The CDR3 has 13 residues.

This CDR3 reads CASSLISGTYGYTF. The CDR3 DNA follows: TGTGCCAGCAGTTTAATCTCAGGGACCTATGGCTACACCTTC. The chain links TRBV27 to TRBJ1-2; D is possibly TRBD1 (5 bases). The CDR3 sequence is 14 residues long. CDR1 and CDR2 (germline): MNHEY, SMNVEV (reference sequence). Trimming pared 2 bases from V and 4 bases from J, leaving 11 bases between.

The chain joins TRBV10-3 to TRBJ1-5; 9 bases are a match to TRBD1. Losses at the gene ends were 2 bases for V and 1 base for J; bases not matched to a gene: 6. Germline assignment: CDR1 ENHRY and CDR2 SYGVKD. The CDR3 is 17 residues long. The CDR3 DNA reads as TGTGCCATCAGTGAGCCAGGGACAGGGCGCAGCAATCAGCCCCAGCATTTT. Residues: CAISEPGTGRSNQPQHF.

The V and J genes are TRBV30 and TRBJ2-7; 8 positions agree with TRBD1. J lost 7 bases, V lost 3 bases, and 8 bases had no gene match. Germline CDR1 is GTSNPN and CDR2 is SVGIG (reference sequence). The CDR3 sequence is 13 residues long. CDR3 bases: TGTGCCTGGAGCGATCAGGGGGCGGAGGAGCAGTACTTC. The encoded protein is CAWSDQGAEEQYF.

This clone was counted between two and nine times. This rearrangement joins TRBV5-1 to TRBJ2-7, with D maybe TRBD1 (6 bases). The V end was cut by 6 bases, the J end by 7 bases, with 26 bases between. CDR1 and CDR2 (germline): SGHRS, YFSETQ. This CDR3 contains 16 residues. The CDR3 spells CASTRTAGAAPTEQYF. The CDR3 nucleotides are TGCGCCAGCACCCGAACGGCAGGGGCAGCTCCTACGGAGCAGTACTTC.

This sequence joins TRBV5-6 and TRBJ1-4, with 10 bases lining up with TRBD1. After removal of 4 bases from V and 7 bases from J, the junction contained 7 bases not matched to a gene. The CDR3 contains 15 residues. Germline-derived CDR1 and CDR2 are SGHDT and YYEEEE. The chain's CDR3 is CASSGRTGGREKLFF. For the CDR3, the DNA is TGTGCCAGCAGCGGGAGGACAGGGGGTCGTGAAAAACTGTTTTTT.

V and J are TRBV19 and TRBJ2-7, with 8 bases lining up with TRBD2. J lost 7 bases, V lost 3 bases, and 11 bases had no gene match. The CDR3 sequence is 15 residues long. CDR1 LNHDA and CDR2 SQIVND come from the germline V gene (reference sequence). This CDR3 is CASSISSGPMGEQYF. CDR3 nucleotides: TGTGCCAGTAGTATTTCTAGCGGGCCGATGGGGGAGCAGTACTTC.

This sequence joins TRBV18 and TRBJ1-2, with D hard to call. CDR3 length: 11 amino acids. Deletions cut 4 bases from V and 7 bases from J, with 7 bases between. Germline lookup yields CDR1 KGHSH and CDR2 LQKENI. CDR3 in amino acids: CASSLDGGYTF. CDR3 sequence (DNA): TGTGCCAGCTCACTGGACGGTGGCTACACCTTC.

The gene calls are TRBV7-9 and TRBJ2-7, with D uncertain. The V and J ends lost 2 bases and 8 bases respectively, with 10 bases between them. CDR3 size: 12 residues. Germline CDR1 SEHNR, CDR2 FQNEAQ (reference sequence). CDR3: CASSLMRTQQYF. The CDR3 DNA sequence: TGTGCCAGCAGCTTAATGAGAACCCAGCAGTACTTC. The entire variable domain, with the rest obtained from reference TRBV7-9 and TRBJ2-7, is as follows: DTGVSQNPRHKITKRGQNVTFRCDPISEHNRLYWYRQTLGQGPEFLTYFQNEAQLEKSRLLSDRFSAERPKGSFSTLEIQRTEQGDSAMYLCASSLMRTQQYFGPGTRLTVT.

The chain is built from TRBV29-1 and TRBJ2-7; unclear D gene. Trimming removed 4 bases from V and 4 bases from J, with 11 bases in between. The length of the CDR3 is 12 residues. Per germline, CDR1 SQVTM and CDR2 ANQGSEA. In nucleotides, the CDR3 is TGCAGCGTTGGAACGCGTATTTACGAGCAGTACTTC. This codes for CSVGTRIYEQYF.

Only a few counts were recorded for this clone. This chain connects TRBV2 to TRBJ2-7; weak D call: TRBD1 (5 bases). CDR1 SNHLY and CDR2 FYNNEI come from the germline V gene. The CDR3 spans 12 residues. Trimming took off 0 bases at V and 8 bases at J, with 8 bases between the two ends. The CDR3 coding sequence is TGTGCCAGCAGTGAAGCAACAGGACAGCAGTACTTC. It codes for CASSEATGQQYF.

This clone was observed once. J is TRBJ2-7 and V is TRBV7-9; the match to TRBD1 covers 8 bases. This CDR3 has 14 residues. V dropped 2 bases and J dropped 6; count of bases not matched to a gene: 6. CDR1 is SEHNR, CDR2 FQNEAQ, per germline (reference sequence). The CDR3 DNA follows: TGTGCCAGCAGCTTATCGACCGGGACAGGCGAGCAGTACTTC. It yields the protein CASSLSTGTGEQYF. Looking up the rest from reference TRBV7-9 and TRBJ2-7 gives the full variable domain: DTGVSQNPRHKITKRGQNVTFRCDPISEHNRLYWYRQTLGQGPEFLTYFQNEAQLEKSRLLSDRFSAERPKGSFSTLEIQRTEQGDSAMYLCASSLSTGTGEQYFGPGTRLTVT.

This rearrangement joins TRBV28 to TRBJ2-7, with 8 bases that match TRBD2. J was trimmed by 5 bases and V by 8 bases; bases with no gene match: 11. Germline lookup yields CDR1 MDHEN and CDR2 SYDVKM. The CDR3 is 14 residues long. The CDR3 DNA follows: TGTGCCAGCGGGACGGGGGGGCGAGGGAACGAGCAGTACTTC. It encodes CASGTGGRGNEQYF.

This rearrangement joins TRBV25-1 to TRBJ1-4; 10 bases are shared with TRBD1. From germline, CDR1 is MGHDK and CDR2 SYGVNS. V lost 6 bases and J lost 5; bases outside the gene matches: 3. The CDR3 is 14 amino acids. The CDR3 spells CASRGDRGNEKLFF. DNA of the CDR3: TGTGCCAGCAGGGGGGACAGGGGAAATGAAAAACTGTTTTTT.

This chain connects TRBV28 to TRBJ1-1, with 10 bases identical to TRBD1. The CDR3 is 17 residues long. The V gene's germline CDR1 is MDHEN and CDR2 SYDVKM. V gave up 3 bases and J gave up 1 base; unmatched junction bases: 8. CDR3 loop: CASSFRQGAGWNTEAFF. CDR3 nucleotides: TGTGCCAGCAGTTTCAGACAGGGGGCAGGGTGGAACACTGAAGCTTTCTTT.

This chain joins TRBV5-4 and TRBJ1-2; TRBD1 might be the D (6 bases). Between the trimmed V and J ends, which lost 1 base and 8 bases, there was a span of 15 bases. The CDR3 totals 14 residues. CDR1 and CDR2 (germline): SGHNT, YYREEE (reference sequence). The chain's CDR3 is CASSLSGGANGYTF. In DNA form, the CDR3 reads TGTGCCAGCAGCTTGAGTGGGGGGGCGAACGGCTACACCTTC.

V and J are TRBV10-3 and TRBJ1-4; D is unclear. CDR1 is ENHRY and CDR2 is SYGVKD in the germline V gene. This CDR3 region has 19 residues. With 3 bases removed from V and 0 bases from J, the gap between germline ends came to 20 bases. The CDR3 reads CAISDPIRDGPATNEKLFF. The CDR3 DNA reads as TGTGCCATCAGTGACCCCATCCGCGACGGGCCTGCAACTAATGAAAAACTGTTTTTT.

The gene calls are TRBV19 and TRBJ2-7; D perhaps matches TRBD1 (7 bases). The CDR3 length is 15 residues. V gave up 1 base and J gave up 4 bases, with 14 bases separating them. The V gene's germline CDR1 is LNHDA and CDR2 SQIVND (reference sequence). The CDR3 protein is CASSIVSQGGYEQYF. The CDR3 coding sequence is TGTGCCAGTAGTATAGTATCCCAGGGGGGATACGAGCAGTACTTC. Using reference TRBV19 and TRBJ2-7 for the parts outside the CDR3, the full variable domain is DGGITQSPKYLFRKEGQNVTLSCEQNLNHDAMYWYRQDPGQGLRLIYYSQIVNDFQKGDIAEGYSVSREKKESFPLTVTSAQKNPTAFYLCASSIVSQGGYEQYFGPGTRLTVT.

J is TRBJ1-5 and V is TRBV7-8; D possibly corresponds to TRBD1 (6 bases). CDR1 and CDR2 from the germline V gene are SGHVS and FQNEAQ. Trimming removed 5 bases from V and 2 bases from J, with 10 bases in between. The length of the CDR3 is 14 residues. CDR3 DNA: TGTGCCAGCAGCCAAAACAGGGGCAATCAGCCCCAGCATTTT. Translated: CASSQNRGNQPQHF. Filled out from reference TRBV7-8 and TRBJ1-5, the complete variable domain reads GAGVSQSPRYKVAKRGQDVALRCDPISGHVSLFWYQQALGQGPEFLTYFQNEAQLDKSGLPSDRFFAERPEGSVSTLKIQRTQQEDSAVYLCASSQNRGNQPQHFGDGTRLSIL.

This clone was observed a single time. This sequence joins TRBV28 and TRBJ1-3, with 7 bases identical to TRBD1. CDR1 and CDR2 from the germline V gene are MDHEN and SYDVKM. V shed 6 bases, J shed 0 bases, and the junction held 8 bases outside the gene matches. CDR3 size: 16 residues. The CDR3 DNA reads TGTGCCAGCAGCCCGACAGGGTCGAGCTCTGGAAACACCATATATTTT. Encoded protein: CASSPTGSSSGNTIYF.

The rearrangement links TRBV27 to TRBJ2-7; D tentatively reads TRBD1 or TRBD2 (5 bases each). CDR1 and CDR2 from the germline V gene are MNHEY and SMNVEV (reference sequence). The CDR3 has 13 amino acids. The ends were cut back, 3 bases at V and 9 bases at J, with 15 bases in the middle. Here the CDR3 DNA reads TGTGCCAGCAGTTTTGGGTCTAGCAGGGTGCAGTACTTC. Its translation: CASSFGSSRVQYF.

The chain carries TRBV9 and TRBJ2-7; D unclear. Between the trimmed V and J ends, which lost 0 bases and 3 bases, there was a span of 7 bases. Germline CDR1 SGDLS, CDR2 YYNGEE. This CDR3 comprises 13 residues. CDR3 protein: CASSVDDNYEQYF. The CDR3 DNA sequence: TGTGCCAGCAGCGTAGATGACAACTACGAGCAGTACTTC.

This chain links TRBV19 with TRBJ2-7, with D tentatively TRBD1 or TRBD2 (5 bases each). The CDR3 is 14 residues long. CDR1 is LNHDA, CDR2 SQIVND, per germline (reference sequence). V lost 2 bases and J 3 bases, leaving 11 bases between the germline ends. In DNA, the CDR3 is TGTGCCAGTAGTATAACCGGGACCCACTACGAGCAGTACTTC. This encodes CASSITGTHYEQYF.

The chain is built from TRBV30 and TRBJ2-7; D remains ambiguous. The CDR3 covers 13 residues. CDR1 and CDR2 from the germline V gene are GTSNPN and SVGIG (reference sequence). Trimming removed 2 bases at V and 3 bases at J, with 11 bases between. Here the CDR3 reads CAWSLQKYYEQYF. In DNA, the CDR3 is TGTGCCTGGAGTTTGCAGAAATACTACGAGCAGTACTTC.

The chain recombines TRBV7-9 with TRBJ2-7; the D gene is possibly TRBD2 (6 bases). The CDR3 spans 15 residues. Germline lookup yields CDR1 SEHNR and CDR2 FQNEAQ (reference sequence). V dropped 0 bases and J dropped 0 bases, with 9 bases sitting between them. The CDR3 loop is CASSLAASDSYEQYF. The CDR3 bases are TGTGCCAGCAGCTTAGCGGCTAGCGACTCCTACGAGCAGTACTTC.

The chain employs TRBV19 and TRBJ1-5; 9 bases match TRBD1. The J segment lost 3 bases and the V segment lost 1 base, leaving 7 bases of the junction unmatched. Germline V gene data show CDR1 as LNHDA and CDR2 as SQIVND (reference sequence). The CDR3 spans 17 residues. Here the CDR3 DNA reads TGTGCCAGTAGTATAGTTTCCGGGACAGGGCACAATCAGCCCCAGCATTTT. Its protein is CASSIVSGTGHNQPQHF.

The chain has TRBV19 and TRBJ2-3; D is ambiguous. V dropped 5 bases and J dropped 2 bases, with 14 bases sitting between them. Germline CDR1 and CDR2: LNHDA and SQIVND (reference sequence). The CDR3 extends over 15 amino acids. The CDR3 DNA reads TGTGCCAGTAGTGGACGACTTGAATTCACAGATACGCAGTATTTT. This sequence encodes CASSGRLEFTDTQYF.

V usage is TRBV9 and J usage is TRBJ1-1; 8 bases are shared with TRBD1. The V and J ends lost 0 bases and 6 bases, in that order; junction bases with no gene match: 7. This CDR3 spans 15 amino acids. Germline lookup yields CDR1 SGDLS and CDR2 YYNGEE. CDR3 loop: CASSVGYRGVPEAFF. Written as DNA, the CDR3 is TGTGCCAGCAGCGTAGGTTACAGGGGGGTCCCTGAAGCTTTCTTT.

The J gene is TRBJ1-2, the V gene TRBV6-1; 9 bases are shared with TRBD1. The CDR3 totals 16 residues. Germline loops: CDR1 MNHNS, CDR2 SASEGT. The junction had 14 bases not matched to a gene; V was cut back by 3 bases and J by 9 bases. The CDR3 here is CASSEGQGGERLRYTF. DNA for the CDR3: TGTGCCAGCAGTGAGGGACAGGGAGGGGAACGACTACGCTACACCTTC.